The clone carrying this T cell receptor (beta chain) came up many times. Antigen specificity is unknown. This sample was taken from a study of T cells after yellow fever vaccination. Whole-study context: Preparation used SMART-Seq v4 Ultra Low Input for the low-cell-number fractions.

This CDR3 comprises 18 residues. CDR1 is SGHNT, CDR2 YYREEE, per germline (reference sequence). V lost 4 bases and J lost 3; bases outside the gene matches: 14. The study made its TCR cDNA through 5'RACE template switching. That step introduced a universal primer site along with UMIs. TCRdb reprocessed the 5' RACE reads via MiXCR and lists one record per CDR3 protein. The sample has around 260,000 distinct CDR3 sequences; about 5% are singletons. Study-level findings and limits: Abundant clonotypes from the bulk population could have been carried over as contaminants into FACS-sorted repertoires. The CD4 and CD8 compartments had a small share of their clonotypes in common.

The clonotype was recovered from a man younger than 35 who received the YFV17D yellow fever vaccine. This specimen was CD4+ T cells sorted from PBMCs, taken on the day of the yellow fever booster vaccination. The chain has TRBV5-4 and TRBJ2-2; TRBD2 matches at 8 bases. The chain's CDR3 is CASSLRSGSGGYTGELFF. The CDR3 nucleotides are TGTGCCAGCAGCCTCCGGTCTGGGAGCGGGGGATACACCGGGGAGCTGTTTTTT.